These T cell receptor beta chains were read from a single sample in a study of cytomegalovirus exposure and HLA in healthy donors. The assay was immunoSEQ multiplex PCR, and TCRdb's table has in-frame clones only and misses some. The sample lists approximately 210,000 clones; about four fifths were seen once. The sequenced sample consisted of PBMCs. These receptors were obtained from a woman in her 40s in good health and CMV-seronegative. Each CDR3 is given with its conserved first and last residue. D genes are given only for firm matches. Clone size, where shown, is once, few, many, or a class for clones that have expanded.

d_call | j_call | v_call | clone_size | cdr3_nt | cdr3_aa
- | TRBJ1-3 | TRBV11-3 | - | TGTGCCAGCAGCAGACGGCAGGGCGGTAACACCATATATTTT | CASSRRQGGNTIYF
- | TRBJ2-3 | TRBV7-3 | - | TGTGCCAGCAGCTCGAGGGCCAGCAACACAGATACGCAGTATTTT | CASSSRASNTDTQYF
- | TRBJ2-4 | TRBV19 | - | TGTGCCAGTAGTATAGAAGACCAGGTGTACTTC | CASSIEDQVYF
- | TRBJ1-1 | TRBV10-3 | - | TGTGCCATCTCTGGACAGCCGAACACTGAAGCTTTCTTT | CAISGQPNTEAFF
TRBD2 | TRBJ2-1 | TRBV16 | - | TGTGCCAGCAGCCATACTAGCGGGGGTCGGTATGAGCAGTTCTTC | CASSHTSGGRYEQFF
TRBD1 | TRBJ1-1 | TRBV19 | - | TGTGCCACGCACCGACAGGGGTTGAACACTGAAGCTTTCTTT | CATHRQGLNTEAFF
- | TRBJ2-5 | TRBV5-6 | few | TGTGCCAGCAGCTTAGAGGGGGTTTCGGGAGAGACCCAGTACTTC | CASSLEGVSGETQYF
TRBD2 | TRBJ2-5 | TRBV9 | few | TGTGCCAGCAGCGTAGTTACTAGCGGGAGACGAGAGACCCAGTACTTC | CASSVVTSGRRETQYF
TRBD1 | TRBJ1-5 | TRBV7-8 | - | TGTGCCAGCAGCCCGGCGACAGGGGTCAATCAGCCCCAGCATTTT | CASSPATGVNQPQHF
- | TRBJ2-7 | TRBV7-2 | once | TGTGCCAGCAGCCTTTCGACTATAGGGGGATACGAGCAGTACTTC | CASSLSTIGGYEQYF
- | TRBJ1-1 | TRBV27 | - | TGTGCCAGCGCCCTCTCACAGGGGAACACTGAAGCTTTCTTT | CASALSQGNTEAFF
- | TRBJ1-1 | TRBV29-1 | - | TGCAGCTCCTATCAAAACACTGAAGCTTTCTTT | CSSYQNTEAFF